Below are 24 T cell receptor beta chains sequenced from a single sample in a study of a mutant IDH1 vaccine in newly diagnosed glioma. The repertoire was sequenced with immunoSEQ multiplex PCR; TCRdb's copy has only in-frame clones and lacks some. The table has under 150,000 clones, about 80% seen once. Their specific antigens are unknown. Time point indicated: week 11, during vaccination. Doses of 300 ug of mutant IDH1 20-mer peptide were given with topical imiquimod. The sequences come from PBMCs, collected from a glioma patient whose treatment included an IDH1 peptide vaccine. These receptors all come from a man aged 40-49 years with glioma.

The V and J genes are TRBV11-3 and TRBJ2-7; D is ambiguous. This CDR3 spans 16 amino acids. The germline gives CDR1 SGHNT, CDR2 YENEEA. Trimming stripped 3 bases from V and 2 bases from J, with 17 bases between. CDR3 sequence (DNA): TGTGCCAGCAGCTTTTATACCCGTCTCAGCACCTACGAGCAGTACTTC. Its translation is CASSFYTRLSTYEQYF.

The genes are TRBV27 and TRBJ2-1; tentative D call: TRBD1 (5 bases). The germline V and J ends were trimmed by 8 bases and 0 bases, with 14 bases remaining between them. The CDR3 spans 15 residues. The germline gives CDR1 MNHEY, CDR2 SMNVEV (reference sequence). The CDR3 is CASGPTEPSYNEQFF. The CDR3 DNA is TGTGCCAGCGGCCCGACAGAACCCTCCTACAATGAGCAGTTCTTC.

The DNA of the CDR3 is TGTGCCAGCAGCCAAGTCAGGGGAGGCGGGGAGCTGTTTTTT. Translated, it gives CASSQVRGGGELFF. This chain joins TRBV14 and TRBJ2-2; D may match TRBD1 or TRBD2 (6 bases each). Germline lookup yields CDR1 SGHDN and CDR2 FVKESK. The CDR3 loop spans 14 amino acids. Trimming took off 1 base at V and 7 bases at J, with 10 bases between the two ends. Full variable domain (remainder filled in from reference TRBV14 and TRBJ2-2): EAGVTQFPSHSVIEKGQTVTLRCDPISGHDNLYWYRRVMGKEIKFLLHFVKESKQDESGMPNNRFLAERTGGTYSTLKVQPAELEDSGVYFCASSQVRGGGELFFGEGSRLTVL.

This clone was seen a few times. The sample contains more than one DNA sequence encoding this CDR3. The chain links TRBV5-4 to TRBJ1-5; D remains ambiguous. Trimming took off 0 bases at V and 3 bases at J, with 7 bases between the two ends. Germline lookup yields CDR1 SGHNT and CDR2 YYREEE (reference sequence). This CDR3 has 14 amino acids. The CDR3 sequence: CASSLAGSNQPQHF. CDR3 in DNA: TGTGCCAGCAGCTTGGCGGGTTCCAATCAGCCCCAGCATTTT.

The chain carries TRBV21-1 and TRBJ2-1; TRBD1, the table's D call, lacks a check against the DNA. TRBV21-1 is described as a pseudogene. The CDR3 contains 14 residues. The CDR3 protein is CASSKVDTDVVQFF. The CDR3, as DNA: TGTGCCAGCAGCAAAGTGGACACGGATGTGGTGCAGTTCTTC.

The rearrangement links TRBV28 to TRBJ1-1; D uncertain. Trimming shortened V by 6 bases and J by 1 base, and 12 bases separated the two germline ends. Germline CDR1 and CDR2: MDHEN and SYDVKM. CDR3 size: 14 residues. The CDR3 region is CASSLWVSNTEAFF. DNA for the CDR3: TGTGCCAGCAGCCTTTGGGTTTCGAACACTGAAGCTTTCTTT.

The chain recombines TRBV7-2 with TRBJ2-5; 13 bases fit TRBD2. Germline CDR1 is SGHTA and CDR2 is FQGNSA. J gave up 5 bases and V 4 bases, and 7 bases lay outside the gene matches. The CDR3 has 16 amino acids. The CDR3 reads CASSWGLAGPGETQYF. In DNA, the CDR3 is TGTGCCAGCAGCTGGGGACTAGCGGGGCCCGGGGAGACCCAGTACTTC.

This clone was detected once. V is TRBV7-9 and J is TRBJ2-1; 10 bases agree with TRBD2. There are 16 residues in the CDR3. The germline gives CDR1 SEHNR, CDR2 FQNEAQ (reference sequence). J gave up 4 bases and V 5 bases, and 8 bases lay outside the gene matches. CDR3 in DNA: TGTGCCAGCAGCCCCAGGACTAGCGGCCTATACAATGAGCAGTTCTTC. Its translation is CASSPRTSGLYNEQFF.

The chain combines TRBV7-2 with TRBJ2-5, with 10 bases matching TRBD2. The CDR3 spans 15 residues. J was trimmed by 3 bases and V by 0 bases; bases with no gene match: 1. Germline lookup yields CDR1 SGHTA and CDR2 FQGNSA. The CDR3 region has the DNA TGTGCCAGCAGCTTAGCTAGCGGGGGGAAAGAGACCCAGTACTTC. It translates to CASSLASGGKETQYF.

The chain employs TRBV7-9 and TRBJ2-2; 11 bases map to TRBD1. Germline CDR1 and CDR2: SEHNR and FQNEAQ (reference sequence). This CDR3 has 15 residues. Unmatched junction bases numbered 4, after V lost 4 bases and J lost 6 bases. DNA of the CDR3: TGTGCCAGCAGCTCGGGACAGGGGGGTCCCGGGGAGCTGTTTTTT. This gives the protein CASSSGQGGPGELFF.

This clone came up a few times. This chain connects TRBV27 to TRBJ2-7; D unclear. The CDR3 covers 12 residues. V dropped 5 bases and J dropped 2 bases, with 7 bases sitting between them. CDR1 MNHEY and CDR2 SMNVEV come from the germline V gene (reference sequence). The CDR3, as DNA: TGTGCCAGCAGTCCCAGACCCTACGAGCAGTACTTC. It codes for CASSPRPYEQYF.

This clone occurred once. This rearrangement joins TRBV2 to TRBJ1-5; TRBD1 matches at 8 bases. The CDR3 loop spans 18 amino acids. Germline assignment: CDR1 SNHLY and CDR2 FYNNEI. V was pared by 6 bases and J by 0 bases, with 13 bases of the junction left unmatched. The CDR3 reads CASRRTGRISNSNQPQHF. The CDR3 DNA reads TGTGCCAGCAGAAGGACAGGGAGGATTTCCAATAGCAATCAGCCCCAGCATTTT.

The rearrangement joins TRBV4-1 to TRBJ1-3; D is unresolved. The germline gives CDR1 MGHRA, CDR2 YSYEKL. Trimming removed 0 bases from V and 4 bases from J, with 10 bases in between. The CDR3 spans 15 residues. Written as DNA, the CDR3 is TGCGCCAGCAGCCAAGATAAGGGATCCGGAAACACCATATATTTT. Protein product: CASSQDKGSGNTIYF.

This clone came up a few times. This chain links TRBV18 with TRBJ2-1, with 7 bases that match TRBD1. V shed 3 bases and J 2 bases; nucleotides not matched to a gene: 4. The CDR3 sequence is 15 residues long. From germline, CDR1 is KGHSH and CDR2 LQKENI. Here the CDR3 DNA reads TGTGCCAGCTCACCGGGGACAGCGACCTACAATGAGCAGTTCTTC. Translating it yields CASSPGTATYNEQFF.

This chain links TRBV13 with TRBJ2-2, with TRBD2 identical over 11 bases. The CDR3 consists of 17 residues. V was clipped by 4 bases and J by 3 bases; unmatched bases: 7. Germline V gene sequence: CDR1 PRHDT, CDR2 FYEKMQ (reference sequence). The CDR3 sequence: CASSYIPGLADTGELFF. The CDR3 DNA follows: TGTGCCAGCAGCTACATACCGGGACTAGCGGACACCGGGGAGCTGTTTTTT.

This chain connects TRBV28 to TRBJ1-5; the D is unclear. Per the germline V gene, CDR1 is MDHEN and CDR2 is SYDVKM. Trimming took 7 bases from V and 4 from J, leaving 14 bases between them. The CDR3 length is 14 residues. CDR3 in DNA: TGTGCCAGCACCCACCCTGGAGAGAATCAGCCCCAGCATTTT. Amino acid sequence: CASTHPGENQPQHF. The whole variable domain, filled in from reference TRBV28 and TRBJ1-5, reads DVKVTQSSRYLVKRTGEKVFLECVQDMDHENMFWYRQDPGLGLRLIYFSYDVKMKEKGDIPEGYSVSREKKERFSLILESASTNQTSMYLCASTHPGENQPQHFGDGTRLSIL.

This sequence joins TRBV5-6 and TRBJ2-5; 7 nucleotides line up with TRBD1. Germline V gene sequence: CDR1 SGHDT, CDR2 YYEEEE. The CDR3 is made up of 13 amino acids. J gave up 2 bases and V 4 bases, and 2 bases lay outside the gene matches. CDR3 loop: CASSPTGQETQYF. DNA for the CDR3: TGTGCCAGCAGCCCGACAGGGCAAGAGACCCAGTACTTC.

The chain is built from TRBV5-6 and TRBJ1-1; possible D gene TRBD1, 5 bases. Germline V gene data show CDR1 as SGHDT and CDR2 as YYEEEE. CDR3 size: 13 residues. Trimming removed 4 bases from V and 4 bases from J, with 11 bases in between. In DNA form, the CDR3 reads TGTGCCAGCAGCCGCCAGGGTGGCACTGAAGCTTTCTTT. Translated, it gives CASSRQGGTEAFF.

The chain couples TRBV4-3 to TRBJ2-1, with TRBD2 matching 10 bases. This CDR3 region has 18 residues. The germline CDR1 and CDR2 sequences are LGHNA and YSLEER. V was pared by 4 bases and J by 7 bases, with 16 bases of the junction left unmatched. In DNA form, the CDR3 reads TGCGCCAGCAGCCCAACCCCAAATCCTAGCGGGAGTTGGAATGAGCAGTTCTTC. Its protein is CASSPTPNPSGSWNEQFF.

V and J are TRBV14 and TRBJ2-7, with TRBD1 matching over 9 bases. CDR3 length: 13 amino acids. Germline CDR1 is SGHDN and CDR2 is FVKESK. The V segment lost 7 bases and the J segment 5 bases; nucleotides outside the gene matches: 6. CDR3: CASTRDRDNEQYF. The DNA of the CDR3 is TGTGCCAGCACCCGGGACAGGGATAACGAGCAGTACTTC.

The chain recombines TRBV4-3 with TRBJ1-3; D unresolved. Germline V gene lookup returns CDR1 LGHNA and CDR2 YSLEER. CDR3 length: 17 amino acids. The V end lost 1 base, the J end lost 4 bases, and 17 bases lay between the germline ends. DNA of the CDR3: TGCGCCAGCAGCCAAGGGGTTCCCCCTCAGGCGGGAAACACCATATATTTT. Amino acid sequence: CASSQGVPPQAGNTIYF.

This clone was seen only a few times. This chain uses TRBV28 with TRBJ2-3; D not certain. V was clipped by 5 bases and J by 3 bases, with 9 bases between them. Germline loops: CDR1 MDHEN, CDR2 SYDVKM. This CDR3 has 13 amino acids. CDR3: CASSISETDTQYF. CDR3 nucleotide sequence: TGTGCCAGCAGTATCTCTGAGACAGATACGCAGTATTTT.

The chain recombines TRBV19 with TRBJ2-5; the D gene is possibly TRBD2 (6 bases). Germline values: CDR1 LNHDA, CDR2 SQIVND (reference sequence). This CDR3 is 16 amino acids long. The germline V and J ends were trimmed by 1 base and 1 base, with 13 bases remaining between them. This CDR3 is CASSIASTSPQETQYF. DNA for the CDR3: TGTGCCAGTAGTATAGCTAGCACTAGCCCCCAAGAGACCCAGTACTTC.

Of note for this clone: At one boundary the junction diverges from the germline segment, which might be a read error. The chain combines TRBV7-7 with TRBJ2-2; TRBD1 might be the D (6 bases). Germline V gene lookup returns CDR1 SSHAT and CDR2 FNYEAQ (reference sequence). The CDR3 length is 13 residues. The CDR3 DNA reads TGTGCTAGCAGCTTACAGGGCACCGGGGAGCTGTTTTTT. It encodes CASSLQGTGELFF.